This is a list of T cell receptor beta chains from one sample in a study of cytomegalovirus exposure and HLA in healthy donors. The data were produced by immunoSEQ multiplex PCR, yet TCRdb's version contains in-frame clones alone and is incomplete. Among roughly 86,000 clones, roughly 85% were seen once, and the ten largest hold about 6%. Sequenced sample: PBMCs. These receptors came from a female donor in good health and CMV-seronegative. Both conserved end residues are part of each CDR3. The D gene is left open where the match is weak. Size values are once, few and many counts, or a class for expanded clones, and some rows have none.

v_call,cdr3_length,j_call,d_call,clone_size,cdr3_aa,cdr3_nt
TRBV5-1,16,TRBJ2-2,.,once,CASSLIPVGGSGELFF,TGCGCCAGCAGCTTGATACCTGTAGGGGGATCCGGGGAGCTGTTTTTT
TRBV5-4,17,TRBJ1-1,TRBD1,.,CASSPGGTGVGGTEAFF,TGTGCCAGCAGCCCGGGGGGGACAGGGGTTGGTGGAACTGAAGCTTTCTTT
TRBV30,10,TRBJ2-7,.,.,CAGGLYEQYF,TGTGCCGGGGGCCTCTACGAGCAGTACTTC
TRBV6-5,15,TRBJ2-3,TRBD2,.,CASSYLGGGTDTQYF,TGTGCCAGCAGTTACTTGGGGGGGGGAACAGATACGCAGTATTTT
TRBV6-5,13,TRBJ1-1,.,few,CASSYTAGTEAFF,TGTGCCAGCAGTTATACAGCGGGGACTGAAGCTTTCTTT
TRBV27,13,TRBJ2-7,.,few,CASSPSNRVEQYF,TGTGCCAGCAGTCCCTCGAACAGGGTCGAGCAGTACTTC
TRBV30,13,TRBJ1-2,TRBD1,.,CAWSGGQGYGYPF,TGTGCCTGGAGTGGAGGACAGGGCTATGGCTACCCCTTC
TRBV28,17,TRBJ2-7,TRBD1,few,CASRPPLGTGADYEQYF,TGTGCCAGCAGGCCCCCCCTAGGGACAGGGGCGGACTACGAGCAGTACTTC
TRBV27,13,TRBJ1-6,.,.,CASSISQNSPLHF,TGTGCCAGCAGCATATCACAGAATTCACCCCTCCACTTT
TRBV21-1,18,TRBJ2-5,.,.,CASSKVPPDRGRTETQYF,TGTGCCAGCAGCAAAGTCCCCCCGGACAGGGGGCGGACCGAGACCCAGTACTTC
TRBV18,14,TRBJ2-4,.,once,CASSPGPLSDIQYF,TGTGCCAGCTCACCTGGGCCATTGTCGGACATTCAGTACTTC
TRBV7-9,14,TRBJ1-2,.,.,CASSSDSEGYGYTF,TGTGCCAGCAGCTCGGACAGCGAAGGCTATGGCTACACCTTC
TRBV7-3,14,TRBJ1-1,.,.,CASSLGPGNTEAFF,TGTGCCAGCAGCTTAGGTCCGGGGAACACTGAAGCTTTCTTT
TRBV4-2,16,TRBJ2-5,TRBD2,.,CASSDGGKTSPETQYF,TGTGCCAGCAGCGACGGGGGGAAGACTAGCCCAGAGACCCAGTACTTC
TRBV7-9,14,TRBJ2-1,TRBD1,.,CASSFLRTGNEQFF,TGTGCCAGCAGCTTCCTCCGGACAGGGAATGAGCAGTTCTTC
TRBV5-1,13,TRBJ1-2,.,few,CASSLDRSYGYTF,TGCGCCAGCAGCTTAGACAGAAGCTATGGCTACACCTTC
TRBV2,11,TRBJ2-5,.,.,CASSLQETQYF,TGTGCCAGCAGTCTCCAAGAGACCCAGTACTTC
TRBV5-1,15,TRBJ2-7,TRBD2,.,CASSAGTSRLYEQYF,TGCGCCAGCAGCGCCGGGACTAGCAGACTCTACGAGCAGTACTTC
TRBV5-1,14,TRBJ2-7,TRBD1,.,CASSLTGQNYEQYF,TGCGCCAGCAGCTTAACGGGACAGAACTACGAGCAGTACTTC
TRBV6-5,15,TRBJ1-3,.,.,CASSPTGGSGNTIYF,TGTGCCAGCAGTCCTACCGGAGGCTCTGGAAACACCATATATTTT
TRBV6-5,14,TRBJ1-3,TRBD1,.,CASSRDRAGNTIYF,TGTGCCAGCAGTCGTGACAGGGCTGGAAACACCATATATTTT
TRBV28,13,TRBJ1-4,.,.,CASSLGRREKLFF,TGTGCCAGCAGTTTAGGGCGAAGGGAAAAACTGTTTTTT
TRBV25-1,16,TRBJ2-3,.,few,CASSPPAEVSTDTQYF,TGTGCCAGCAGCCCCCCAGCGGAGGTTAGCACAGATACGCAGTATTTT
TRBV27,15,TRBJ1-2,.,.,CASSLYTASLNGYTF,TGTGCCAGCAGTTTATATACTGCGTCCCTCAATGGCTACACCTTC
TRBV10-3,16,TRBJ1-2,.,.,CAISEPTGLHNYGYTF,TGTGCCATCAGTGAGCCGACAGGCCTACATAACTATGGCTACACCTTC
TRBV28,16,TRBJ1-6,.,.,CASRIGGNSYNSPLHF,TGTGCCAGCAGAATCGGAGGGAACTCCTATAATTCACCCCTCCACTTT